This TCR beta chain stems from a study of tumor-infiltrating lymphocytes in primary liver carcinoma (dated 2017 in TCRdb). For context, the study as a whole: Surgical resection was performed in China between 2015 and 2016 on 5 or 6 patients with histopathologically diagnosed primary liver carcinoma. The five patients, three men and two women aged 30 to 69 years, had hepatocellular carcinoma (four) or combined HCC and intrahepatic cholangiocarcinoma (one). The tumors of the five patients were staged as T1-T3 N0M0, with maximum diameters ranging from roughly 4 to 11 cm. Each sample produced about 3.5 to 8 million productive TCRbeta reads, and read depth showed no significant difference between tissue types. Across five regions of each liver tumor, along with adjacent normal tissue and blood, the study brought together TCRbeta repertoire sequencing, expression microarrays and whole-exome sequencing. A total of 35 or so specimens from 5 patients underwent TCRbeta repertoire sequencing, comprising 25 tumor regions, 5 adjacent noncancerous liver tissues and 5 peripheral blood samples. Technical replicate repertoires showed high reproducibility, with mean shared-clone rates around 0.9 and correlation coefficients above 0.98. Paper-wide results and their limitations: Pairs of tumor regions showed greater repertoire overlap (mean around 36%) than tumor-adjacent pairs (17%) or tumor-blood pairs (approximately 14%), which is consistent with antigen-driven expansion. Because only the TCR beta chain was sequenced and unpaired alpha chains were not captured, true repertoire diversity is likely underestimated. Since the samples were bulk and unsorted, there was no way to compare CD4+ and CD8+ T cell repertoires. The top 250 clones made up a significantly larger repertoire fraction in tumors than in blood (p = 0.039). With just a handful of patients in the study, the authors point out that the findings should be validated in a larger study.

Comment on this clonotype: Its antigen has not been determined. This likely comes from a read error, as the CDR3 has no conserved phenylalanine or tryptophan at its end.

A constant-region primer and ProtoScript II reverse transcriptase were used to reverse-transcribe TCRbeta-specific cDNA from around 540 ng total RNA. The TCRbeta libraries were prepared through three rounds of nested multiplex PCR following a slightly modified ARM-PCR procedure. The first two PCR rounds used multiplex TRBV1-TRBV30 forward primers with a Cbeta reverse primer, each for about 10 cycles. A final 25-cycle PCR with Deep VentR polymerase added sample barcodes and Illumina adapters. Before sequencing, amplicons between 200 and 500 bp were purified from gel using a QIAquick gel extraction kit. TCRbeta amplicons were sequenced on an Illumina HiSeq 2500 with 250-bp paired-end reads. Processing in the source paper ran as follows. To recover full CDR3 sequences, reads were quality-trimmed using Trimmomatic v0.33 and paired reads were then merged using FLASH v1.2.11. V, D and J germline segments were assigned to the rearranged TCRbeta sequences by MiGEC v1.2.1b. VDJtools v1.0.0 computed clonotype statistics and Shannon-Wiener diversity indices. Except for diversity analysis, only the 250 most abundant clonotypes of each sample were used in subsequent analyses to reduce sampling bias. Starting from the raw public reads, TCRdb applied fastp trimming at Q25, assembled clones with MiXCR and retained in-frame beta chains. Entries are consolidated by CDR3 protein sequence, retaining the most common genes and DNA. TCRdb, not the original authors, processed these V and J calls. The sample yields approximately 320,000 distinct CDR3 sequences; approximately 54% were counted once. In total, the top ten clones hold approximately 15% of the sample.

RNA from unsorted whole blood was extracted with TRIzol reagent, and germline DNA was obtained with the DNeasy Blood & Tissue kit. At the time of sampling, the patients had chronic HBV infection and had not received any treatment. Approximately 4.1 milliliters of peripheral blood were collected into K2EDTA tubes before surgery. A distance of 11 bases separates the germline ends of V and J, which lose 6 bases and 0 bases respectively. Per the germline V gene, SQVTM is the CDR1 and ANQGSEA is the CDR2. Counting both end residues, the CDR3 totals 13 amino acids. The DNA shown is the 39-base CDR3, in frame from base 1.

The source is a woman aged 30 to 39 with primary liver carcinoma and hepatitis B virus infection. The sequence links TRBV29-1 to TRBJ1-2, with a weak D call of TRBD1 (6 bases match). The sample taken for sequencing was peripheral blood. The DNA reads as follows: TGCAGCGTCGCTACAGGGACTAACTATGGCTACACCTCC. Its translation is CSVATGTNYGYTS.